These 29 T cell receptor beta chains were all obtained from the same sample, sequenced in a study of regulatory dendritic cells for organ transplantation. Allogeneic regulatory or mature dendritic cells were co-cultured for under six days with CFSE-labeled sorted T cells at 1:10. These receptors have no identified antigens. Method: immunoSEQ multiplex PCR; TCRdb's copy keeps in-frame clones and lacks some. The table has under 15,000 clones, around three quarters seen once; the top ten hold under 0.8%. The sequenced sample consisted of naive CD4+ T cells from blood cultured with regulatory dendritic cells. Indicated subset: CD45RA+ naive T cells. The receptors were gathered from a human donor in good health.

This clone was seen a single time. V usage is TRBV5-1 and J usage is TRBJ1-5, with D possibly being TRBD1 (5 bases). The CDR3 runs 14 residues. V was clipped by 4 bases and J by 2 bases, with 10 bases between them. Looked up from germline, CDR1 is SGHRS and CDR2 is YFSETQ. CDR3 in amino acids: CASSGEGGNQPQHF. The CDR3 DNA sequence: TGCGCCAGCAGCGGGGAAGGGGGCAATCAGCCCCAGCATTTT.

In this sample, this clone turned up a few times. The V gene is TRBV7-2, the J gene TRBJ2-7; 8 bases line up with TRBD2. This CDR3 has 15 amino acids. Germline V gene sequence: CDR1 SGHTA, CDR2 FQGNSA. V lost 5 bases to trimming and J lost 2 bases; unmatched junction nucleotides: 8. CDR3 sequence: CASSQERGTTYEQYF. Here the CDR3 DNA reads TGTGCCAGCAGCCAAGAGCGGGGGACAACCTACGAGCAGTACTTC.

This clone was observed a handful of times. V usage is TRBV18 and J usage is TRBJ2-5; D is perhaps TRBD2 (5 bases). In germline, CDR1 is KGHSH, CDR2 LQKENI. The CDR3 has 13 residues. V gave up 6 bases and J gave up 2 bases, with 10 bases separating them. The CDR3 DNA reads as TGTGCCAGCTCCCGCGGGCAACAAGAGACCCAGTACTTC. Its protein is CASSRGQQETQYF.

V and J are TRBV11-1 and TRBJ2-5; D may be TRBD1 (5 bases). CDR3 length: 14 amino acids. The ends were cut back, 3 bases at V and 7 bases at J, with 15 bases in the middle. Germline lookup yields CDR1 SGHAT and CDR2 FQDESV (reference sequence). The CDR3 loop reads CASSLQRGQGTQYF. The CDR3, as DNA: TGTGCCAGCAGCTTGCAGCGTGGCCAGGGGACCCAGTACTTC. Full variable domain (rest looked up from reference TRBV11-1 and TRBJ2-5): EAEVAQSPRYKITEKSQAVAFWCDPISGHATLYWYRQILGQGPELLVQFQDESVVDDSQLPKDRFSAERLKGVDSTLKIQPAELGDSAMYLCASSLQRGQGTQYFGPGTRLLVL.

The J gene is TRBJ2-6, the V gene TRBV29-1; TRBD1 might be the D (5 bases). The V gene lost 8 bases and the J gene lost 0 bases, with 17 bases spanning the gap. The CDR3 length is 16 residues. The V gene's germline CDR1 is SQVTM and CDR2 ANQGSEA. CDR3 sequence (DNA): TGCAGCCCACCCCACAGGAGCACCTCTGGGGCCAACGTCCTGACTTTC. It is translated as CSPPHRSTSGANVLTF.

The CDR3 DNA is TGTGCCAGTAGTATCCCATCCGGGGGGGCCGCCGGGGCCAACGTCCTGACTTTC. It encodes CASSIPSGGAAGANVLTF. The V and J genes are TRBV19 and TRBJ2-6; TRBD2 aligns across 8 bases. The germline V gene has CDR1 LNHDA and CDR2 SQIVND (reference sequence). With V trimmed by 3 bases and J by 4 bases, 11 bases remained unmatched. There are 18 residues in the CDR3. The entire variable domain, with the rest obtained from reference TRBV19 and TRBJ2-6, is as follows: DGGITQSPKYLFRKEGQNVTLSCEQNLNHDAMYWYRQDPGQGLRLIYYSQIVNDFQKGDIAEGYSVSREKKESFPLTVTSAQKNPTAFYLCASSIPSGGAAGANVLTFGAGSRLTVL.

This clone was found a few times. V is TRBV6-6 and J is TRBJ1-5; the D gene is possibly TRBD1 (5 bases). The germline gives CDR1 MNHNY, CDR2 SVGAGI (reference sequence). Trimming shortened V by 5 bases and J by 4 bases, and 15 bases separated the two germline ends. This CDR3 region has 15 residues. The CDR3 sequence is CASSSQGTGNQPQHF. CDR3 in DNA: TGTGCCAGCAGTAGCCAGGGAACTGGGAATCAGCCCCAGCATTTT.

The chain recombines TRBV5-1 with TRBJ1-2; 8 bases are a match to TRBD1. The germline V gene encodes CDR1 SGHRS and CDR2 YFSETQ. This CDR3 has 15 residues. The V gene end was trimmed by 0 bases and the J gene end by 6 bases; junction bases not matched to a gene: 7. CDR3 in amino acids: CASSLGLGTGHGYTF. DNA of the CDR3: TGCGCCAGCAGCTTGGGATTAGGGACAGGCCATGGCTACACCTTC.

This chain uses TRBV2 with TRBJ1-2, with TRBD1 identical over 8 bases. V shed 6 bases and J 6 bases; nucleotides not matched to a gene: 9. CDR3 length equals 14 residues. Germline CDR1 and CDR2: SNHLY and FYNNEI. The CDR3, as DNA: TGTGCCAGCAGGATTACAGGGGGTCTCGATGGCTACACCTTC. Encoded protein: CASRITGGLDGYTF.

This clone was detected only a few times. CDR3 amino acids: CAISRAGNNEQFF. In DNA form, the CDR3 reads TGTGCCATCTCGCGGGCGGGAAACAATGAGCAGTTCTTC. This chain links TRBV10-3 with TRBJ2-1; TRBD2 is a possible D gene (6 bases). The germline V gene has CDR1 ENHRY and CDR2 SYGVKD. The CDR3 runs to 13 residues. The V gene lost 8 bases and the J gene lost 5 bases, with 13 bases spanning the gap.

CDR3 sequence (DNA): TGTGCCAGTAGTATAGTAGTAACAGGGAACACTGAAGCTTTCTTT. This translates into CASSIVVTGNTEAFF. The rearrangement uses TRBV19 and TRBJ1-1, with TRBD1 as a possible D gene (5 bases). Per germline, CDR1 LNHDA and CDR2 SQIVND (reference sequence). The CDR3 is 15 residues long. The V end lost 1 base, the J end lost 1 base, and 10 bases lay between the germline ends.

V and J are TRBV9 and TRBJ2-3; TRBD2 agrees at 10 bases. The length of the CDR3 is 18 residues. Per the germline V gene, CDR1 is SGDLS and CDR2 is YYNGEE. The junction had 7 bases not matched to a gene; V was cut back by 0 bases and J by 0 bases. CDR3 sequence (DNA): TGTGCCAGCAGCGTAGGACAGCGGGGGGGCCGGAGCACAGATACGCAGTATTTT. Protein product: CASSVGQRGGRSTDTQYF.

The rearrangement links TRBV4-1 to TRBJ1-1, with 8 bases fitting TRBD1. This CDR3 is 15 amino acids long. The V and J ends lost 3 bases and 5 bases, in that order; junction bases with no gene match: 8. The germline CDR1 and CDR2 sequences are MGHRA and YSYEKL. The CDR3 coding sequence is TGCGCCAGCAGCCAGGGGACAGGAGTTGGGACTGAAGCTTTCTTT. It translates to CASSQGTGVGTEAFF.

This chain joins TRBV18 and TRBJ2-7; TRBD1 matches at 7 bases. Looked up from germline, CDR1 is KGHSH and CDR2 is LQKENI. The CDR3 has 15 residues. The J segment lost 7 bases and the V segment lost 0 bases, leaving 9 bases of the junction unmatched. The CDR3 loop reads CASSPPNRGSREQYF. Written as DNA, the CDR3 is TGTGCCAGCTCACCACCGAACAGGGGATCTCGGGAGCAGTACTTC.

V gene TRBV29-1 combines with J gene TRBJ1-2, with 8 bases identical to TRBD1. The CDR3 loop spans 15 amino acids. CDR1 is SQVTM and CDR2 is ANQGSEA in the germline V gene. Unmatched junction bases numbered 17, after V lost 7 bases and J lost 7 bases. The CDR3 protein is CSAGDRLTGGFGYTF. The CDR3 DNA follows: TGCAGCGCGGGGGACAGGCTCACTGGAGGATTTGGCTACACCTTC.

This chain connects TRBV6-5 to TRBJ1-6; D gene ambiguous. CDR3 length: 16 amino acids. The V end lost 2 bases, the J end lost 0 bases, and 8 bases lay between the germline ends. Germline V gives CDR1 MNHEY, CDR2 SVGAGI. CDR3 residues: CASSYIGSSYNSPLHF. CDR3 DNA: TGTGCCAGCAGTTACATCGGGAGCTCCTATAATTCACCCCTCCACTTT.

The gene calls are TRBV4-3 and TRBJ1-5; D not resolved. V lost 0 bases to trimming and J lost 7 bases, with 13 bases between them. This CDR3 region has 15 residues. Germline loops: CDR1 LGHNA, CDR2 YSLEER. The CDR3 region has the DNA TGCGCCAGCAGCCAAGATTTATGGGCCCGACAGCCCCAGCATTTT. Its protein is CASSQDLWARQPQHF.

This CDR3 is CASKPGLASSTDTQYF. CDR3 sequence (DNA): TGTGCCAGCAAGCCGGGACTAGCCTCTAGCACAGATACGCAGTATTTT. V is TRBV2 and J is TRBJ2-3, with 9 bases matching TRBD2. Unmatched junction bases numbered 8, after V lost 7 bases and J lost 0 bases. In germline, CDR1 is SNHLY, CDR2 FYNNEI. The CDR3 totals 16 residues.

V usage is TRBV4-3 and J usage is TRBJ2-1; 12 nucleotides match TRBD2. Germline-derived CDR1 and CDR2 are LGHNA and YSLEER. V was clipped by 1 base and J by 6 bases; unmatched bases: 10. The CDR3 sequence is 18 residues long. CDR3: CASSQAYGGLAGLNEQFF. As DNA, the CDR3 is TGCGCCAGCAGCCAAGCCTATGGGGGACTAGCGGGCCTCAATGAGCAGTTCTTC.

V and J are TRBV5-4 and TRBJ2-5; 13 bases align to TRBD2. Unmatched junction bases numbered 9, after V lost 5 bases and J lost 5 bases. Germline V gene data show CDR1 as SGHNT and CDR2 as YYREEE (reference sequence). The CDR3 length is 16 residues. The CDR3 here is CASSPTSGGAGETQYF. The CDR3 DNA reads TGTGCCAGCAGTCCTACTAGCGGGGGGGCCGGGGAGACCCAGTACTTC. The variable domain in full, completed from reference TRBV5-4 and TRBJ2-5, reads ETGVTQSPTHLIKTRGQQVTLRCSSQSGHNTVSWYQQALGQGPQFIFQYYREEENGRGNFPPRFSGLQFPNYSSELNVNALELDDSALYLCASSPTSGGAGETQYFGPGTRLLVL.

Here the CDR3 reads CSVGKTSGHYNEQFF. DNA for the CDR3: TGCAGCGTGGGAAAGACTAGCGGGCATTACAATGAGCAGTTCTTC. The chain recombines TRBV29-1 with TRBJ2-1; TRBD2 matches at 10 bases. J lost 4 bases, V lost 6 bases, and 9 bases had no gene match. The V gene's germline CDR1 is SQVTM and CDR2 ANQGSEA. The CDR3 consists of 15 residues.

The chain is built from TRBV5-1 and TRBJ2-5, with TRBD1 as a possible D gene (5 bases). The CDR3 has 12 residues. With 6 bases removed from V and 4 bases from J, the gap between germline ends came to 10 bases. Germline V gene lookup returns CDR1 SGHRS and CDR2 YFSETQ. CDR3 sequence reads: CASNIRGETQYF. In DNA, the CDR3 is TGCGCCAGCAATATTAGGGGAGAGACCCAGTACTTC. Combining the CDR3 with reference TRBV5-1 and TRBJ2-5 gives the whole variable domain KAGVTQTPRYLIKTRGQQVTLSCSPISGHRSVSWYQQTPGQGLQFLFEYFSETQRNKGNFPGRFSGRQFSNSRSEMNVSTLELGDSALYLCASNIRGETQYFGPGTRLLVL.

This clone appeared a single time. The genes are TRBV6-5 and TRBJ2-5; 7 bases agree with TRBD1. This CDR3 is built from 16 residues. Germline values: CDR1 MNHEY, CDR2 SVGAGI. V lost 0 bases and J lost 2; bases outside the gene matches: 6. The CDR3 loop is CASSYSGTVIQETQYF. CDR3 coding DNA: TGTGCCAGCAGTTACTCTGGGACAGTAATACAAGAGACCCAGTACTTC.

This clone has more than one count but fewer than ten. CDR3 sequence reads: CASSSVLTGDRNEQFF. In nucleotides, the CDR3 is TGCGCCAGCAGTTCGGTCCTCACCGGGGACAGAAATGAGCAGTTCTTC. This chain links TRBV5-1 with TRBJ2-1, with 7 bases identical to TRBD1. CDR3 length: 16 amino acids. Germline loops: CDR1 SGHRS, CDR2 YFSETQ. The V and J ends lost 5 bases and 7 bases, in that order; junction bases with no gene match: 15.

The rearrangement uses TRBV7-9 and TRBJ2-1; TRBD1 matches at 7 bases. This CDR3 has 15 residues. Germline-derived CDR1 and CDR2 are SEHNR and FQNEAQ (reference sequence). V shed 1 base, J shed 6 bases, and the junction held 6 bases outside the gene matches. The CDR3 region is CASSLDQAGGNEQFF. DNA for the CDR3: TGTGCCAGCAGCTTAGATCAAGCAGGGGGCAATGAGCAGTTCTTC.

The CDR3 reads CASSPGQATDTQYF. In DNA form, the CDR3 reads TGCGCCAGCAGCCCAGGACAGGCGACAGATACGCAGTATTTT. The chain couples TRBV4-1 to TRBJ2-3; TRBD1 agrees at 7 bases. Germline-derived CDR1 and CDR2 are MGHRA and YSYEKL. J gave up 3 bases and V 4 bases, and 4 bases lay outside the gene matches. This CDR3 comprises 14 residues.

The V gene is TRBV6-5, the J gene TRBJ1-1; 8 bases agree with TRBD1. The CDR3 runs to 13 residues. Germline lookup yields CDR1 MNHEY and CDR2 SVGAGI. The J segment lost 5 bases and the V segment lost 4 bases, leaving 3 bases of the junction unmatched. In DNA, the CDR3 is TGTGCCAGCAGTTGGGACAGGTGGACTGAAGCTTTCTTT. Translation: CASSWDRWTEAFF.

The chain links TRBV7-5 to TRBJ2-7; the table's TRBD1 call for D was not verified on the DNA. TRBV7-5 is given as a pseudogene. This CDR3 comprises 16 residues. The CDR3 DNA follows: TGTGCCAGAAGCCCAAGTGACAGGGTCGCCCCCTACGAGCAGTACTTC. Residues: CARSPSDRVAPYEQYF.

The chain joins TRBV5-3 to TRBJ2-3, with D perhaps TRBD1 (5 bases). TRBV5-3 is reported as an ORF; its role is uncertain. Trimming cost V 2 bases and J 5 bases, with 12 bases left between them. The CDR3 is 14 residues long. The CDR3, as DNA: TGTGCCAGAAGCTTCCCCAGGGCTGAAGATACGCAGTATTTT. Protein sequence: CARSFPRAEDTQYF.